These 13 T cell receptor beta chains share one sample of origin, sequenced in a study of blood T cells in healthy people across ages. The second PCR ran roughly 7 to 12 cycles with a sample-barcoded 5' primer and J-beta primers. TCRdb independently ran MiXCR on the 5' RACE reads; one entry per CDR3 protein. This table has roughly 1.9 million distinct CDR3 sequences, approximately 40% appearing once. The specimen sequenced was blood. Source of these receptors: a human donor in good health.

CDR3 nucleotide sequence: TGTGCCAGCAGCTTAACCGGCAGCGCAGTAGCTGGGGCCAACGTCCTGACTTTC. It specifies CASSLTGSAVAGANVLTF. The rearrangement uses TRBV7-3 and TRBJ2-6; D ambiguous. Between the trimmed V and J ends, which lost 0 bases and 2 bases, there was a span of 14 bases. The length of the CDR3 is 18 residues. Germline CDR1 SGHTA, CDR2 FQGTGA.

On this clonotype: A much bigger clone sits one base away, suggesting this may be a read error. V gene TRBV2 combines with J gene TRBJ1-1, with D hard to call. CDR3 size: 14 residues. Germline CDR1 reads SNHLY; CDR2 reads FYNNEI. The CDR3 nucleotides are TGTGCCAGCAGTGAAGGACACGCCAACACTGGAGCTTTCTTT. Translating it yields CASSEGHANTGAFF.

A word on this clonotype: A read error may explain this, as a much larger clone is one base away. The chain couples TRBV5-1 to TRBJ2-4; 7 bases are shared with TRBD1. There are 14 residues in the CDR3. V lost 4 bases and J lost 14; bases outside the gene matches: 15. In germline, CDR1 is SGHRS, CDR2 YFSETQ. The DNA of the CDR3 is TGCGCCAGCAGCCCTACAACAGGGGCTTACGAGAAGTACTTC. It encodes CASSPTTGAYEKYF.

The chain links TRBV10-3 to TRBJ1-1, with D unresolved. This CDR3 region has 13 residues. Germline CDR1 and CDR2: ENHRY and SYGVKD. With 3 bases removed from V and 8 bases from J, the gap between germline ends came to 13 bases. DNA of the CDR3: TGTGCCATCAGTGATTCGGTTGGCAGGGAAGCTTTCTTT. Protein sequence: CAISDSVGREAFF.

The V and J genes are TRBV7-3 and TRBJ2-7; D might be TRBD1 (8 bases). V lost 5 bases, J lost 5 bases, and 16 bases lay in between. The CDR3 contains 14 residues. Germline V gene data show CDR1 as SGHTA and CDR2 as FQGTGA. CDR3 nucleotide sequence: TGTGCCAGCAGCCGAGGACAGGGAGGGGACGAGCAGTACTTC. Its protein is CASSRGQGGDEQYF. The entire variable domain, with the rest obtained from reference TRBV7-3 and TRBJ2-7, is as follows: GAGVSQTPSNKVTEKGKYVELRCDPISGHTALYWYRQSLGQGPEFLIYFQGTGAADDSGLPNDRFFAVRPEGSVSTLKIQRTERGDSAVYLCASSRGQGGDEQYFGPGTRLTVT.

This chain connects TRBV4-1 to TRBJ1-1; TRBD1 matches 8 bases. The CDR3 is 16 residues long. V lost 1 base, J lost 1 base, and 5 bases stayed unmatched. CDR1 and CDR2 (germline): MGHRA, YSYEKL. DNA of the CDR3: TGCGCCAGCAGCCAAGCCCAGGGGGCGCGGAACACTGAAGCTTTCTTT. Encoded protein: CASSQAQGARNTEAFF.

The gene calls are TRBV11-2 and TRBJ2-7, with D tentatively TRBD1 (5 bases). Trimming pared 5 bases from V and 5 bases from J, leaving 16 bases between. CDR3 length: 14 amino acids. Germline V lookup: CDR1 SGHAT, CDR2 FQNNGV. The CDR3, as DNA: TGTGCCAGCAGCCCCTTGACAGTTTCCAACGAGCAGTACTTC. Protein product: CASSPLTVSNEQYF.

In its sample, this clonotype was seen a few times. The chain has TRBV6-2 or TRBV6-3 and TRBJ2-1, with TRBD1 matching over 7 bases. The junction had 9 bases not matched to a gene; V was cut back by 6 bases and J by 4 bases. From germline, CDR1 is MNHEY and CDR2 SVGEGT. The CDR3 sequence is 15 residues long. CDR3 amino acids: CASRTTGLRYNEQFF. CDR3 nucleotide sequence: TGTGCCAGCAGAACGACAGGGCTACGGTACAATGAGCAGTTCTTC.

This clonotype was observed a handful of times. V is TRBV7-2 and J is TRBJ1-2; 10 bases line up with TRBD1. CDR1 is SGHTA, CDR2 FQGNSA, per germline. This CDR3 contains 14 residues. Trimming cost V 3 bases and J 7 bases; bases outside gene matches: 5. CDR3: CASSFSGTGAGYTF. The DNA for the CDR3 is TGTGCCAGCAGCTTCTCCGGGACAGGGGCTGGCTACACCTTC. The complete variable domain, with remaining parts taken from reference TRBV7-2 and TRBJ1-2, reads GAGVSQSPSNKVTEKGKDVELRCDPISGHTALYWYRQSLGQGLEFLIYFQGNSAPDKSGLPSDRFSAERTGGSVSTLTIQRTQQEDSAVYLCASSFSGTGAGYTFGSGTRLTVV.

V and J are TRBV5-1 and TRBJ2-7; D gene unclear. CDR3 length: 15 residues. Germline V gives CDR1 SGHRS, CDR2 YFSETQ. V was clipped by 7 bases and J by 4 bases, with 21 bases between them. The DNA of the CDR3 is TGCGCCAGCTTTCTAGGTCCAGGATCCCCTTACGAGCAGTACTTC. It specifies CASFLGPGSPYEQYF.

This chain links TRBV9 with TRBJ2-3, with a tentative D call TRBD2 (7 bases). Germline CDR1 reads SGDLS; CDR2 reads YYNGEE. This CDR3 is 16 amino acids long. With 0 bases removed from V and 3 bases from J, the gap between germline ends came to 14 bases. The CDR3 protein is CASSVGARGGTDTQYF. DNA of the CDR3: TGTGCCAGCAGCGTAGGGGCCAGGGGAGGGACAGATACGCAGTATTTT.

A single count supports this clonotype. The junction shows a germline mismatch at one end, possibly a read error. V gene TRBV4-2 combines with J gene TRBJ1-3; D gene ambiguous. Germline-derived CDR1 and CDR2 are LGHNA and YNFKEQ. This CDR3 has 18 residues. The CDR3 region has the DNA TGTGCCAGCAGCCAATCCCCGGGCCCCGGGTTGGAAGGAAACGCCATATATTTT. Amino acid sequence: CASSQSPGPGLEGNAIYF.

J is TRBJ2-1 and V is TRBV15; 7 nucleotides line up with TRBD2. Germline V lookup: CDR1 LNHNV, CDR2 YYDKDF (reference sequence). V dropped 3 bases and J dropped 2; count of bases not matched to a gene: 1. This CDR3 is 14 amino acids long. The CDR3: CATSSRGAYNEQFF. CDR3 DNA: TGTGCCACCAGCAGCCGGGGGGCCTACAATGAGCAGTTCTTC. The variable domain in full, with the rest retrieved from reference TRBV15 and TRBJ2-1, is DAMVIQNPRYQVTQFGKPVTLSCSQTLNHNVMYWYQQKSSQAPKLLFHYYDKDFNNEADTPDNFQSRRPNTSFCFLDIRSPGLGDTAMYLCATSSRGAYNEQFFGPGTRLTVL.